The sequence of this T cell receptor (beta chain) was determined in a study of early T cells in non-severe SARS-CoV-2 infection. Trimming pared 4 bases from V and 2 bases from J, leaving 8 bases between. The CDR3 is 13 amino acids. Per germline, CDR1 LNHDA and CDR2 SQIVND (reference sequence). TCRdb recomputed calls from the 5' RACE reads with MiXCR, one row per CDR3 protein. Of tens of thousands of distinct CDR3 sequences in the sample, 8.5% to 10% were seen once. In this sample, this clonotype turned up many times. This chain uses TRBV19 with TRBJ2-5; D remains ambiguous. Specimen: whole blood. The TCR was taken from an adult who was a healthcare worker with PCR-confirmed SARS-CoV-2 infection or an uninfected control (not recorded which). This CDR3 reads CASSSAAQETQYF. In nucleotides, the CDR3 is TGTGCCAGTAGTAGCGCAGCTCAAGAGACCCAGTACTTC.